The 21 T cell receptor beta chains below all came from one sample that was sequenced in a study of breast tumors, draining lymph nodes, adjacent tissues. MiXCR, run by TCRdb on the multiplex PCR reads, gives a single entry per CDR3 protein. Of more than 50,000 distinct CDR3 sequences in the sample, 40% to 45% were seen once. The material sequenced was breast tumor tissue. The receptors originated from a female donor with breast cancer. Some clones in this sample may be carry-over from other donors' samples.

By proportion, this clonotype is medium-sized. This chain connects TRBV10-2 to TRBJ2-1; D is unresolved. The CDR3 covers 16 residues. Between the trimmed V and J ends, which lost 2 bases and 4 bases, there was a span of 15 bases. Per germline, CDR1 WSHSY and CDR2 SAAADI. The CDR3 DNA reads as TGCGCCAGCAGTGAGGCCGCACGGAGTCTATACAATGAGCAGTTCTTC. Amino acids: CASSEAARSLYNEQFF.

The CDR3 here is CASSYSGGVLETQYF. DNA of the CDR3: TGTGCCAGCAGCTATAGCGGGGGCGTTTTGGAGACCCAGTACTTC. The rearrangement links TRBV7-3 to TRBJ2-5, with 9 bases matching TRBD2. This CDR3 region has 15 residues. CDR1 and CDR2 from the germline V gene are SGHTA and FQGTGA. The ends lost 4 bases at V and 5 bases at J; junction bases unmatched: 8.

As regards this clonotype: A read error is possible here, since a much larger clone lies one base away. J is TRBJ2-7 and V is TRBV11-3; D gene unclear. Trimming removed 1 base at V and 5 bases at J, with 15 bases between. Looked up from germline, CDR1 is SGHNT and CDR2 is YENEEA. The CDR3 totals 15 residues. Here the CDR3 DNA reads TGTGCCAGCAGCTTAGGATTCGACACGGCACACGAGCAGTACTTC. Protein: CASSLGFDTAHEQYF.

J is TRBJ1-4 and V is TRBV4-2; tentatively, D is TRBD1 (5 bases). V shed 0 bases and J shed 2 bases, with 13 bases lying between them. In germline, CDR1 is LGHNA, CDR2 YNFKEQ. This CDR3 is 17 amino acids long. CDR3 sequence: CASSQEFGGGTNEKLFF. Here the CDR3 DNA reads TGTGCCAGCAGCCAAGAGTTTGGGGGTGGGACTAATGAAAAACTGTTTTTT.

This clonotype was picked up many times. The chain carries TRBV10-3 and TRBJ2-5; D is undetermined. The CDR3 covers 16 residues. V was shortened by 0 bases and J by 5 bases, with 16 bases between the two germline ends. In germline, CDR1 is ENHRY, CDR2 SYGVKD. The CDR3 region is CAISESAPSVAETQYF. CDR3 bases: TGTGCCATCAGTGAGTCGGCTCCGTCCGTGGCGGAGACCCAGTACTTC.

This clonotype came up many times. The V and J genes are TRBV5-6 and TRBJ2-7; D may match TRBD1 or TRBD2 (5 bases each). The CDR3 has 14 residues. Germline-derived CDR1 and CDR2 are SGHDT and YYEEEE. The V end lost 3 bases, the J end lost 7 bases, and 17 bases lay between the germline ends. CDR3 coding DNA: TGTGCCAGCAGCTGGGGACGCCCCCCAGGGGAGCAGTACTTC. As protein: CASSWGRPPGEQYF.

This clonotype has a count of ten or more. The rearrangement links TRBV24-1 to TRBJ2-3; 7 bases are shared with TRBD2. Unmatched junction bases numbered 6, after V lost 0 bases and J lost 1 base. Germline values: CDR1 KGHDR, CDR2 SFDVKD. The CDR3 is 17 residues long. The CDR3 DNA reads TGTGCCACCAGTGATTTGCAAGTTGGGAGGGGCACAGATACGCAGTATTTT. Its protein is CATSDLQVGRGTDTQYF.

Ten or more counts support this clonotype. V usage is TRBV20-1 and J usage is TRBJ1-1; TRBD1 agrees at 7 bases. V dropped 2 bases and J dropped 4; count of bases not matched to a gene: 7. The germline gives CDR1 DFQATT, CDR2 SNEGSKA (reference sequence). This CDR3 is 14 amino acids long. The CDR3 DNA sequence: TGCAGTGCTAGAAAGACAGGGTCGGTCACTGAAGCTTTCTTT. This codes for CSARKTGSVTEAFF.

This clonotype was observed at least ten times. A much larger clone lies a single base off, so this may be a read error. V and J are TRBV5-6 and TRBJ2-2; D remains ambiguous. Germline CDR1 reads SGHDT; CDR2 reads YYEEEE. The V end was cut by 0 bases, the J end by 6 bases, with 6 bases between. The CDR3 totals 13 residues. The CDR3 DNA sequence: TGTGCCAGCAGCTTGGTAGGGTCCGGGGAGCTGTTTTTT. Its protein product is CASSLVGSGELFF. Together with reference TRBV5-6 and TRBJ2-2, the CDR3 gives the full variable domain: DAGVTQSPTHLIKTRGQQVTLRCSPKSGHDTVSWYQQALGQGPQFIFQYYEEEERQRGNFPDRFSGHQFPNYSSELNVNALLLGDSALYLCASSLVGSGELFFGEGSRLTVL.

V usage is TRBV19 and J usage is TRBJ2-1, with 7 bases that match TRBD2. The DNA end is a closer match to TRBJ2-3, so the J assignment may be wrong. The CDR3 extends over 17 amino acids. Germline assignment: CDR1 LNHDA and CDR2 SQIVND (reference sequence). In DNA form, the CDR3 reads TGTGCCAGTAGTCCTGTCATGAGCGGGAAAGTCTACAATGAGCAGTATTTT. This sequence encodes CASSPVMSGKVYNEQYF.

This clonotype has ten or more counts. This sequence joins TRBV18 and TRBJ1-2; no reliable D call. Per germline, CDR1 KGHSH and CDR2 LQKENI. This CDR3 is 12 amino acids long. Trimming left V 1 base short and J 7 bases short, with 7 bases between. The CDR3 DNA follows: TGTGCCAGCTCACCACGGGCTCTTGGCTACACCTTC. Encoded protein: CASSPRALGYTF.

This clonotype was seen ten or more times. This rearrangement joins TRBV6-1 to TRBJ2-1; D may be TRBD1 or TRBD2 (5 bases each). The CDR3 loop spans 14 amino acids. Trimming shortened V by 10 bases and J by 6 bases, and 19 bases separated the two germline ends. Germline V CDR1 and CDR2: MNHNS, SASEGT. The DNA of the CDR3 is TGTGCCATCCGCCGGGACCTCGGAGTCAATGAGCAGTTCTTC. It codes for CAIRRDLGVNEQFF.

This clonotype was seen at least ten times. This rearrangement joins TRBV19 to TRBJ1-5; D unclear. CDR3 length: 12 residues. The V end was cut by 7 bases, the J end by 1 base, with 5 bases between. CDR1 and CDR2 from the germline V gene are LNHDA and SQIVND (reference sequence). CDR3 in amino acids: CASKVSNQPQHF. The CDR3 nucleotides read TGTGCCAGTAAGGTGAGCAATCAGCCCCAGCATTTT.

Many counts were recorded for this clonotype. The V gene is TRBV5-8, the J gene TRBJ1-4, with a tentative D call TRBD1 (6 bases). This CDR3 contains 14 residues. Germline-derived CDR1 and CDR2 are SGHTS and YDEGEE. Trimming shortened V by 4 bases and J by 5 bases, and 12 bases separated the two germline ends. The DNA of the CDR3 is TGTGCCAGCAGCACGACAGGCCCAAATGAAAAACTGTTTTTT. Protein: CASSTTGPNEKLFF.

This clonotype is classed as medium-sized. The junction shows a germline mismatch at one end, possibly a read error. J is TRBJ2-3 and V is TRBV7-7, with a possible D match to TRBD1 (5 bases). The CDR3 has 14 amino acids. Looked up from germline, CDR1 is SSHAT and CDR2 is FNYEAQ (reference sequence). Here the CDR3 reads CASSLGEYADTQYF. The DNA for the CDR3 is TGTGCTAGCAGCTTAGGGGAATACGCAGATACGCAGTATTTT.

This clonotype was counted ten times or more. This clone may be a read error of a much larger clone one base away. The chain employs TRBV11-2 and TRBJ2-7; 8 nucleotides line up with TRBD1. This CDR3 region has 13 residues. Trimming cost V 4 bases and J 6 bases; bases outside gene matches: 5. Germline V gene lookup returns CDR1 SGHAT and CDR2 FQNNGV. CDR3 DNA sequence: TGTGCCAGCAGCTCGGACAGGGTCTCCGAGCAGTACTTC. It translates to CASSSDRVSEQYF.

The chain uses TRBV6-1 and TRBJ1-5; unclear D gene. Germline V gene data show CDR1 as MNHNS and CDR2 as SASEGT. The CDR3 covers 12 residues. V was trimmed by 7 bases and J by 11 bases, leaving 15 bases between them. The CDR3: CASNSPQETQHF. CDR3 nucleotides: TGTGCCAGCAATAGCCCTCAAGAGACCCAGCATTTT.

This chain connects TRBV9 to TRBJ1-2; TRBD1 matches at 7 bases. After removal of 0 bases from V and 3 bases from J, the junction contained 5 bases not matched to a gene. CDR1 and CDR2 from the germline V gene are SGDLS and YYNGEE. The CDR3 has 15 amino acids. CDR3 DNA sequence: TGTGCCAGCAGCGTAGCCACTACAGGGGACTATGGCTACACCTTC. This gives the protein CASSVATTGDYGYTF. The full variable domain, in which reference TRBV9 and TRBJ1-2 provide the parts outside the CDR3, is DSGVTQTPKHLITATGQRVTLRCSPRSGDLSVYWYQQSLDQGLQFLIQYYNGEERAKGNILERFSAQQFPDLHSELNLSSLELGDSALYFCASSVATTGDYGYTFGSGTRLTVV.

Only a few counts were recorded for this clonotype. Written as DNA, the CDR3 is TGTGCCAGCAGCGTAGAGGACAGAGCCTACACCTTC. Its translation: CASSVEDRAYTF. The V gene is TRBV9, the J gene TRBJ1-2, with D perhaps matching TRBD1 (6 bases). The CDR3 is 12 amino acids. The V and J ends lost 0 bases and 10 bases respectively, with 10 bases between them. The germline CDR1 and CDR2 sequences are SGDLS and YYNGEE.

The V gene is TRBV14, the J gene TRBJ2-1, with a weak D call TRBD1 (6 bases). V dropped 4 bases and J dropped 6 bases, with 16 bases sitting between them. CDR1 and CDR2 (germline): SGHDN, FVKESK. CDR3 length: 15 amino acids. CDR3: CASSPRDIILNEQFF. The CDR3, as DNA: TGTGCCAGCAGCCCCCGGGACATTATCCTCAATGAGCAGTTCTTC.

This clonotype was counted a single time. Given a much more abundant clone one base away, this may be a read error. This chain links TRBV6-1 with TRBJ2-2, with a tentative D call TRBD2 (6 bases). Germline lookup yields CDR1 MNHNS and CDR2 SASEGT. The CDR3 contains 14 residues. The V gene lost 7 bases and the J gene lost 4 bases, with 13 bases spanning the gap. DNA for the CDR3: TGTGCCAGCAATCCAGTCGGGGGCACCGGGGAGCTGTTTTTT. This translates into CASNPVGGTGELFF.